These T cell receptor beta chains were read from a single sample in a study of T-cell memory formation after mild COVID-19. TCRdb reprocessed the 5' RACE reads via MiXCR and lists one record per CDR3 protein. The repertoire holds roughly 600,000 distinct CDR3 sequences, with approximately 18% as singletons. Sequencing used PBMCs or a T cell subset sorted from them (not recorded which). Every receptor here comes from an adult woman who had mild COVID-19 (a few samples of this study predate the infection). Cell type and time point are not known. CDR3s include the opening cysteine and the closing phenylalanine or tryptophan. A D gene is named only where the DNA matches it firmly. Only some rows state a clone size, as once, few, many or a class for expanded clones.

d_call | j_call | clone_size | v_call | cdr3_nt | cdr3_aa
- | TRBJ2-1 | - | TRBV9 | TGTGCCAGCAGTACTACGGGAGTCGCCTACAATGAGCAGTTCTTC | CASSTTGVAYNEQFF
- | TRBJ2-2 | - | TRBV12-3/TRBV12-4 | TGTGCCAGCAGTTTACACAGGGCAAGGGAGCTGTTTTTT | CASSLHRARELFF
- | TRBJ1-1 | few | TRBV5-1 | TGCGCCAGCAGCTTGGGGGACACGTCTTCGTACACTGAAGCTTTCTTT | CASSLGDTSSYTEAFF
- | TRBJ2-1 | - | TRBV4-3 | TGCGCCAGCAGCCAAGGGTCCGGACTCCTAGAGCAGTTCTTC | CASSQGSGLLEQFF
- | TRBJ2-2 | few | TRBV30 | TGTGCCTGGAGTGTACTGTCGGTCGGGGAGCTGTTTTTT | CAWSVLSVGELFF
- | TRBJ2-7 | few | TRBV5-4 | TGTGCCAGCAGCTTGCAGCGGGCAAATTACGAGCAGTACTTC | CASSLQRANYEQYF
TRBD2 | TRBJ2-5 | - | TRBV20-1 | TGCAGTGCTAGAGACCCCCGGGGGGGGGCTAAAGAGACCCAGTACTTC | CSARDPRGGAKETQYF
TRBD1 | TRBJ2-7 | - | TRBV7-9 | TGTGCCAGCAGCTTACCGGGACAGGGAGCCCGCTTC | CASSLPGQGARF
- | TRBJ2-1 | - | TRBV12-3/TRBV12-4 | TGTGCCACCGTTGACAGGTCTTACAATGAGCAGTTCTTC | CATVDRSYNEQFF
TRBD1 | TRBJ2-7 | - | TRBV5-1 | TGCGCCACCCAGGAGGACAGGGGCTACGAGCAGTACTTC | CATQEDRGYEQYF
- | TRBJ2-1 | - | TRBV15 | TGTGCCACCAGCAGAGATGGCAGGGGCAATGAGCAGTTCTTC | CATSRDGRGNEQFF
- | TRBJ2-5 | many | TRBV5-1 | TGCGCCAGCAGCTTGGATCCGGGAGTCGACGAGACCCAGTACTTC | CASSLDPGVDETQYF
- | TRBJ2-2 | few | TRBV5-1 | TGCGCCAGCAGCTTGGACCGGGGCTACGCCGGGGAGCTGTTTTTT | CASSLDRGYAGELFF
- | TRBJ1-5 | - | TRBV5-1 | TGCGCCAGCAGCTCCGGACACCCTAGCAATCAGCCCCAGCATTTT | CASSSGHPSNQPQHF
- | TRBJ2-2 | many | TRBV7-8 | TGTGCCAGCAGCCCCAAAAGGGACCGCATCACCGGGGAGCTGTTTTTT | CASSPKRDRITGELFF
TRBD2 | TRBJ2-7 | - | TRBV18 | TGTGCCAGCTCACCAACAGCGGGAGACGGCTACGAGCAGTACTTC | CASSPTAGDGYEQYF
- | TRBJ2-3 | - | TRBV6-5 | TGTGCCAGCAGTTACTCAGGGGGGGCCGGGGATACGCAGTATTTT | CASSYSGGAGDTQYF
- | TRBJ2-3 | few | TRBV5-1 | TGCGCCAGCAGCTTGGTTCACTCAGATACGCAGTATTTT | CASSLVHSDTQYF
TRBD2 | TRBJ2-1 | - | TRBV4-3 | TGCGCCAGCAGCTCTCGGACTAGCGGGGAAACCAATGAGCAGTTCTTC | CASSSRTSGETNEQFF
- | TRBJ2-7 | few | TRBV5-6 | TGTGCCAGCAGCTTGGTGATTAGCGGCCCCTACGAGCAGTACTTC | CASSLVISGPYEQYF
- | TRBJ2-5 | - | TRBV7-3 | TGTGCCAGCAGCGCCGGAGGCGATAAAGAGACCCAGTACTTC | CASSAGGDKETQYF
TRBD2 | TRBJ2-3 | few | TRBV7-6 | TGTGCCAGCAGCTTAGGATCTAGCGGGGAGACCCCAGATACGCAGTATTTT | CASSLGSSGETPDTQYF
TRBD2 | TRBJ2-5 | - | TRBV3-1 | TGTGCCAGCAGCCAGGAAAGACTAGCGGGTGCCGAGACCCAGTACTTC | CASSQERLAGAETQYF
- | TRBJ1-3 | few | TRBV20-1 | TGCAGTGCTACCTCCACGACAAGAACTGGAAACACCATATATTTT | CSATSTTRTGNTIYF
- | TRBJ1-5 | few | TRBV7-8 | TGTGCCAGCAGCTTATTAGGGGGCAATCAGCCCCAGCATTTT | CASSLLGGNQPQHF
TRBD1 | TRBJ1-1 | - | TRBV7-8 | TGTGCCAGCAGCCCAACAACAGGGGAATTGGCTTTCTTT | CASSPTTGELAFF
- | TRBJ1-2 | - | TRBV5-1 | TGCGCCAGCAGCTCTGACTTTAATTATGGCTACACCTTC | CASSSDFNYGYTF
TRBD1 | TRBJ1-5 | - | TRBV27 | TGTGCCAGCAGTGGGACAGGGCCAAGCAATCAGCCCCAGCATTTT | CASSGTGPSNQPQHF